The 19 T cell receptor beta chains listed next were all sequenced from one sample in a study of blood T cell repertoires in COVID-19 (TCRdb year 2020). Library preparation employed the immunoSEQ multiplex PCR assay. Sourced from immuneACCESS, this table was stored by TCRdb with only in-frame sequences that have V and J called. A share of the clones is absent; for the studies checked, an unresolved V gene accounts for under half, and the remainder has no known explanation. This sample lists about 72,000 clones; more than 75% were detected once. The ten largest clones capture about 11% of the sample. The sequenced sample was peripheral blood. These receptors were taken from an older man with active or convalescent COVID-19.

The J gene is TRBJ1-2, the V gene TRBV19; D gene unclear. In germline, CDR1 is LNHDA, CDR2 SQIVND (reference sequence). Between the trimmed V and J ends, which lost 5 bases and 4 bases, there was a span of 14 bases. This CDR3 region has 14 residues. In DNA form, the CDR3 reads TGTGCCAGTAGTGAGGCCGCAGGAGGCTATGGCTACACCTTC. Its protein is CASSEAAGGYGYTF.

The chain uses TRBV4-2 and TRBJ1-5, with unresolved D. V was cut by 0 bases and J by 4 bases, with 10 bases left in between. CDR3 length: 15 residues. Germline V gene sequence: CDR1 LGHNA, CDR2 YNFKEQ. CDR3 sequence reads: CASSQDEGGNQPQHF. CDR3 DNA sequence: TGTGCCAGCAGCCAAGATGAGGGCGGGAATCAGCCCCAGCATTTT.

This clone was picked up one time. The chain employs TRBV30 and TRBJ2-7; the match to TRBD2 covers 11 bases. This CDR3 comprises 17 residues. V was pared by 1 base and J by 1 base, with 9 bases of the junction left unmatched. Germline V gene data show CDR1 as GTSNPN and CDR2 as SVGIG (reference sequence). CDR3 nucleotide sequence: TGTGCCTGGAGTGATACTAGCGGGAGTTATCGGTCCTACGAGCAGTACTTC. Translated: CAWSDTSGSYRSYEQYF.

This clone was seen only a few times. V is TRBV7-8 and J is TRBJ2-1; TRBD2 might be the D (9 bases). Trimming took off 5 bases at V and 9 bases at J, with 23 bases between the two ends. This CDR3 contains 16 residues. In germline, CDR1 is SGHVS, CDR2 FQNEAQ. The CDR3 sequence is CASSPFTGGTSPEQFF. DNA of the CDR3: TGTGCCAGCAGCCCCTTCACAGGGGGGACTAGCCCTGAGCAGTTCTTC.

The chain uses TRBV11-2 and TRBJ1-1, with a tentative D call TRBD1 (5 bases). The CDR3 is 13 residues long. V lost 1 base and J 4 bases, leaving 7 bases between the germline ends. Germline CDR1 is SGHAT and CDR2 is FQNNGV. CDR3 region: CASSLADTTEAFF. The CDR3 DNA reads TGTGCCAGCAGCTTAGCGGACACCACTGAAGCTTTCTTT.

The chain is built from TRBV6-5 and TRBJ2-7, with TRBD1 matching over 7 bases. Germline V gives CDR1 MNHEY, CDR2 SVGAGI. The CDR3 runs to 12 residues. The CDR3 loop reads CATRGSSYEQYF. CDR3 bases: TGTGCAACCAGGGGGAGCTCCTACGAGCAGTACTTC.

This chain uses TRBV2 with TRBJ2-7, with 9 bases matching TRBD2. With 5 bases clipped from V and 0 bases from J, the junction kept 5 bases outside the gene matches. Germline assignment: CDR1 SNHLY and CDR2 FYNNEI. The CDR3 has 15 amino acids. As DNA, the CDR3 is TGTGCCAGCAGTCAAGGACTAGCGATCTCCTACGAGCAGTACTTC. Translating it yields CASSQGLAISYEQYF.

This chain connects TRBV5-6 to TRBJ2-2, with D possibly TRBD2 on 6 matching bases. Germline V gives CDR1 SGHDT, CDR2 YYEEEE. Trimming removed 4 bases from V and 6 bases from J, with 16 bases in between. The CDR3 length is 15 residues. The CDR3 DNA follows: TGTGCCAGCAGCCCCAGATGGGGGGAGCCCGGGGAGCTGTTTTTT. As protein: CASSPRWGEPGELFF.

The chain couples TRBV4-1 to TRBJ1-1, with D hard to call. V was cut by 0 bases and J by 0 bases, with 5 bases left in between. The germline CDR1 and CDR2 sequences are MGHRA and YSYEKL. There are 14 residues in the CDR3. The CDR3 protein is CASSQDSMNTEAFF. Here the CDR3 DNA reads TGCGCCAGCAGCCAAGATAGCATGAACACTGAAGCTTTCTTT.

In DNA form, the CDR3 reads TGTGCCAGCAGTATGAGGACTGGGTTTGGCTACACCTTC. Amino acid sequence: CASSMRTGFGYTF. The rearrangement links TRBV12-3 or TRBV12-4 to TRBJ1-2; no clear D. The CDR3 runs to 13 residues. The germline V and J ends were trimmed by 5 bases and 7 bases, with 14 bases remaining between them.

The J gene is TRBJ1-1, the V gene TRBV7-2; the D is unclear. Germline V gene lookup returns CDR1 SGHTA and CDR2 FQGNSA. Trimming left V 8 bases short and J 1 base short, with 8 bases between. The CDR3 covers 12 residues. The CDR3 DNA reads TGTGCCAGCGGCAAGTGGAACACTGAAGCTTTCTTT. Amino acids: CASGKWNTEAFF. Using reference TRBV7-2 and TRBJ1-1 for the parts outside the CDR3, the full variable domain is GAGVSQSPSNKVTEKGKDVELRCDPISGHTALYWYRQSLGQGLEFLIYFQGNSAPDKSGLPSDRFSAERTGGSVSTLTIQRTQQEDSAVYLCASGKWNTEAFFGQGTRLTVV.

This sequence joins TRBV14 and TRBJ2-1; a possible D gene is TRBD2 (5 bases). CDR1 and CDR2 (germline): SGHDN, FVKESK. Trimming cost V 1 base and J 11 bases, with 18 bases left between them. This CDR3 spans 15 amino acids. This CDR3 is CASSQVRAGGAKQFF. The CDR3 DNA is TGTGCCAGCAGCCAAGTCCGGGCGGGTGGAGCAAAGCAGTTCTTC. Complete variable domain (other parts from reference TRBV14 and TRBJ2-1): EAGVTQFPSHSVIEKGQTVTLRCDPISGHDNLYWYRRVMGKEIKFLLHFVKESKQDESGMPNNRFLAERTGGTYSTLKVQPAELEDSGVYFCASSQVRAGGAKQFFGPGTRLTVL.

The rearrangement uses TRBV9 and TRBJ1-1; the D gene is possibly TRBD1 (5 bases). The germline CDR1 and CDR2 sequences are SGDLS and YYNGEE. CDR3 length: 15 residues. The V end lost 0 bases, the J end lost 3 bases, and 12 bases lay between the germline ends. This CDR3 is CASSVVPRADTEAFF. CDR3 in DNA: TGTGCCAGCAGCGTAGTACCCAGGGCGGACACTGAAGCTTTCTTT.

The chain employs TRBV15 and TRBJ1-2; TRBD1 agrees at 7 bases. Germline V CDR1 and CDR2: LNHNV, YYDKDF (reference sequence). With 0 bases clipped from V and 4 bases from J, the junction kept 8 bases outside the gene matches. The CDR3 is 16 amino acids. The CDR3 sequence is CATSRDRGQVIYGYTF. In DNA form, the CDR3 reads TGTGCCACCAGCAGAGATAGGGGGCAGGTGATCTATGGCTACACCTTC.

The chain is built from TRBV20-1 and TRBJ2-1, with D hard to call. V lost 4 bases to trimming and J lost 10 bases, with 11 bases between them. There are 11 residues in the CDR3. Germline V gene sequence: CDR1 DFQATT, CDR2 SNEGSKA (reference sequence). The CDR3 here is CSAIIRTEQFF. CDR3 bases: TGCAGTGCTATTATCCGTACAGAGCAGTTCTTC.

This rearrangement joins TRBV18 to TRBJ2-7; 9 positions match TRBD1. CDR3 length: 14 residues. V lost 3 bases, J lost 6 bases, and 6 bases stayed unmatched. Germline-derived CDR1 and CDR2 are KGHSH and LQKENI. The CDR3 is CASSPPGQGFEQYF. CDR3 nucleotides: TGTGCCAGCTCACCCCCAGGACAGGGGTTCGAGCAGTACTTC.

The V call is TRBV5-1, the J call TRBJ1-1; 7 bases match TRBD1. The V segment lost 4 bases and the J segment 5 bases; nucleotides outside the gene matches: 8. The CDR3 extends over 14 amino acids. Looked up from germline, CDR1 is SGHRS and CDR2 is YFSETQ. CDR3 DNA: TGCGCCAGCAGCGGAACAGGGGCAAGTACTGAAGCTTTCTTT. Translated, it gives CASSGTGASTEAFF. Variable domain in full (rest from reference TRBV5-1 and TRBJ1-1): KAGVTQTPRYLIKTRGQQVTLSCSPISGHRSVSWYQQTPGQGLQFLFEYFSETQRNKGNFPGRFSGRQFSNSRSEMNVSTLELGDSALYLCASSGTGASTEAFFGQGTRLTVV.

The chain uses TRBV27 and TRBJ2-7; D gene unclear. With 3 bases removed from V and 0 bases from J, the gap between germline ends came to 6 bases. CDR1 and CDR2 from the germline V gene are MNHEY and SMNVEV (reference sequence). The length of the CDR3 is 13 residues. As DNA, the CDR3 is TGTGCCAGCAGTTTCTCTAGCTCCTACGAGCAGTACTTC. This sequence encodes CASSFSSSYEQYF.

This clone was counted many times. J is TRBJ2-1 and V is TRBV27, with D tentatively TRBD2 (6 bases). Germline loops: CDR1 MNHEY, CDR2 SMNVEV (reference sequence). V lost 8 bases to trimming and J lost 0 bases, with 14 bases between them. This CDR3 has 15 residues. CDR3 residues: CASVGLASSYNEQFF. The CDR3, as DNA: TGTGCCAGCGTTGGGCTAGCGAGCTCCTACAATGAGCAGTTCTTC.